These 12 T cell receptor beta chains were sequenced from one sample in a study of cytomegalovirus exposure and HLA in healthy donors. In the PCR, 60 Vbeta and 13 Jbeta primers were used. The table came from immunoSEQ multiplex PCR; TCRdb's copy has only in-frame clones and leaves some out. The sample yields approximately 110,000 clones, roughly 77% seen once. Sequencing was performed on PBMCs. These receptors were obtained from a woman aged 25 to 45 in good health and CMV-seronegative.

The chain couples TRBV5-1 to TRBJ1-2, with a possible D match to TRBD1 (6 bases). V shed 1 base and J shed 7 bases, with 11 bases lying between them. CDR1 and CDR2 (germline): SGHRS, YFSETQ. CDR3 length: 13 amino acids. The CDR3 bases are TGCGCCAGCAGCTTGAGGGGGGGGCCTGGCTACACCTTC. This gives the protein CASSLRGGPGYTF.

The chain joins TRBV19 to TRBJ2-2; 9 bases fit TRBD2. The CDR3 contains 16 residues. J gave up 4 bases and V 3 bases, and 6 bases lay outside the gene matches. CDR1 is LNHDA and CDR2 is SQIVND in the germline V gene (reference sequence). Written as DNA, the CDR3 is TGTGCCAGTAGTATTGTGGGACTAGCCTCCACCGGGGAGCTGTTTTTT. Its protein is CASSIVGLASTGELFF.

The J gene is TRBJ1-1, the V gene TRBV19; 10 bases line up with TRBD1. This CDR3 is 15 amino acids long. Per germline, CDR1 LNHDA and CDR2 SQIVND (reference sequence). V dropped 4 bases and J dropped 5; count of bases not matched to a gene: 7. The CDR3 nucleotides are TGTGCCAGTAGTAACCGGGACAGGGGTTTTACTGAAGCTTTCTTT. Residues: CASSNRDRGFTEAFF.

This clone was counted only a few times. This rearrangement joins TRBV27 to TRBJ2-1, with 9 nucleotides matching TRBD1. The germline gives CDR1 MNHEY, CDR2 SMNVEV (reference sequence). V lost 6 bases to trimming and J lost 3 bases; unmatched junction nucleotides: 6. This CDR3 is 15 amino acids long. The CDR3 DNA sequence: TGTGCCAGCAGCCCACAGGGGGCCAGCTACAATGAGCAGTTCTTC. Protein: CASSPQGASYNEQFF.

In this sample, this clone turned up once. The gene calls are TRBV5-1 and TRBJ1-1; weak D call: TRBD1 (5 bases). This CDR3 region has 14 residues. Trimming left V 0 bases short and J 4 bases short, with 10 bases between. The germline V gene has CDR1 SGHRS and CDR2 YFSETQ. CDR3 region: CASSLAAGGTEAFF. The CDR3 region has the DNA TGCGCCAGCAGCTTGGCAGCGGGGGGCACTGAAGCTTTCTTT.

J is TRBJ1-1 and V is TRBV9; weak D call: TRBD1 (5 bases). Per the germline V gene, CDR1 is SGDLS and CDR2 is YYNGEE. V was pared by 0 bases and J by 1 base, with 13 bases between. The CDR3 runs 16 residues. The CDR3 DNA follows: TGTGCCAGCAGCGTAGACCCGGGACTGACGAACACTGAAGCTTTCTTT. As protein: CASSVDPGLTNTEAFF.

The chain combines TRBV27 with TRBJ1-1; D unresolved. The CDR3 spans 19 residues. V was cut by 3 bases and J by 1 base, with 24 bases left in between. Per germline, CDR1 MNHEY and CDR2 SMNVEV (reference sequence). The chain's CDR3 is CASSLLGPWSPTTNTEAFF. CDR3 DNA sequence: TGTGCCAGCAGTTTGTTGGGCCCTTGGTCACCCACGACGAACACTGAAGCTTTCTTT.

The chain recombines TRBV6-9 with TRBJ2-7; TRBD2 matches 10 bases. Germline V gene lookup returns CDR1 MNHGY and CDR2 SVAAGI. J gave up 2 bases and V 2 bases, and 18 bases lay outside the gene matches. The CDR3 contains 20 residues. In nucleotides, the CDR3 is TGTGCCAGCAGTTATAGATTGCCGGTTAGCGGGGGGTTCCTAACCTACGAGCAGTACTTC. Residues: CASSYRLPVSGGFLTYEQYF.

The rearrangement uses TRBV19 and TRBJ2-1, with no clear D. Germline CDR1 LNHDA, CDR2 SQIVND (reference sequence). The CDR3 is 13 amino acids. V was clipped by 8 bases and J by 0 bases, with 8 bases between them. CDR3 sequence reads: CASGPSSYNEQFF. CDR3 bases: TGTGCCAGTGGTCCCAGCTCCTACAATGAGCAGTTCTTC.

The chain is built from TRBV11-2 and TRBJ2-5; the match to TRBD2 covers 12 bases. V shed 5 bases, J shed 1 base, and the junction held 8 bases outside the gene matches. The germline gives CDR1 SGHAT, CDR2 FQNNGV. The CDR3 sequence is 17 residues long. CDR3 sequence: CASSTRPGLAGQETQYF. For the CDR3, the DNA is TGTGCCAGCAGCACTAGGCCGGGACTAGCGGGCCAAGAGACCCAGTACTTC.

The rearrangement joins TRBV27 to TRBJ1-1; D perhaps matches TRBD1 (6 bases). Trimming took off 5 bases at V and 2 bases at J, with 12 bases between the two ends. Germline V gene sequence: CDR1 MNHEY, CDR2 SMNVEV (reference sequence). The CDR3 runs to 14 residues. In DNA, the CDR3 is TGTGCCAGCAGTGGGGACAAGGGCAACACTGAAGCTTTCTTT. This encodes CASSGDKGNTEAFF.

The chain has TRBV7-9 and TRBJ1-2; 8 bases align to TRBD1. The CDR3 consists of 14 residues. Germline CDR1 is SEHNR and CDR2 is FQNEAQ (reference sequence). Germline trimming cut 3 bases from V and 7 bases from J; bases unmatched to any gene: 7. The CDR3 sequence is CASSLTGTGSGYTF. The CDR3 nucleotides are TGTGCCAGCAGCTTGACCGGGACAGGATCTGGCTACACCTTC. The full variable domain, rest sourced from reference TRBV7-9 and TRBJ1-2, is DTGVSQNPRHKITKRGQNVTFRCDPISEHNRLYWYRQTLGQGPEFLTYFQNEAQLEKSRLLSDRFSAERPKGSFSTLEIQRTEQGDSAMYLCASSLTGTGSGYTFGSGTRLTVV.